The clone carrying this TCR beta chain was recorded only once. This sample was included in a study of shared clonotypes between healthy human individuals. In the study overall: The study used three CD4 naive, three CD4 memory, two CD8 naive and one CD8 memory plate per donor.

Trimming pared 0 bases from V and 4 bases from J, leaving 10 bases between. This CDR3 spans 14 amino acids. The germline CDR1 and CDR2 sequences are MNHEY and SVGAGI. Sequenced by immunoSEQ multiplex PCR; TCRdb stores in-frame clones only, minus some. Among around 940,000 clones listed, approximately 80% were seen once. The receptor comes from a man younger than 30 in good health. The sample comprised memory CD4+ T cells sorted from blood. Subset meaning: CD45RA-negative fraction. The chain uses TRBV6-5 and TRBJ2-7; unclear D gene. For the CDR3, the DNA is TGTGCCAGCAGTTACTCGAAAAGAGCTTACGAGCAGTACTTC. Protein product: CASSYSKRAYEQYF.